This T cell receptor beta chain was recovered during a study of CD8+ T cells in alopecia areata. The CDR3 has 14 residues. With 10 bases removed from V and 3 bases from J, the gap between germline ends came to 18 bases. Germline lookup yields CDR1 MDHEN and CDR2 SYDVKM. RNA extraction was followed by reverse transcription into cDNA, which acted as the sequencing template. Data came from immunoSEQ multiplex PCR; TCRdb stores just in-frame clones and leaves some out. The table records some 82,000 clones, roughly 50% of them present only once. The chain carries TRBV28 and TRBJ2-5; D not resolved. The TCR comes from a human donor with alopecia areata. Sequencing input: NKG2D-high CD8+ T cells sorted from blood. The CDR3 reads CATDHPLGKETQYF. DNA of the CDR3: TGTGCCACCGACCACCCCCTAGGGAAAGAGACCCAGTACTTC.